One sample yielded the 9 T cell receptor beta chains listed below, sequenced in a study of regulatory T cells in long-lasting Graves disease. Time point indicated: newly diagnosed GD, antithyroid drugs for less than 3 months. PBMCs provided the RNA from which the TCR library was made. Arm-PCR of CDR3 regions and iRepertoire HTBI primers were used to build TCR beta libraries. One entry per CDR3 protein results from TCRdb running MiXCR on the multiplex PCR reads. This sample carries about 460,000 distinct CDR3 sequences, 13% to 15% of them seen once, and the ten largest clones take around a sixth. This sample was also put to use in a study of T cells in Graves' hyperthyroidism and ophthalmopathy.

The specimen was peripheral blood mononuclear cells (PBMCs), collected at new diagnosis, from a patient treated with antithyroid drugs. The receptors here all came from a woman between 50 and 59 years old with Graves disease.

This clonotype has a count of ten or more. The chain has TRBV30 and TRBJ2-1; D is uncertain. Trimming took 0 bases from V and 2 from J, leaving 2 bases between them. The germline gives CDR1 GTSNPN, CDR2 SVGIG (reference sequence). This CDR3 region has 12 residues. The DNA for the CDR3 is TGTGCCTGGAGTGTAACCTACAATGAGCAGTTCTTC. This encodes CAWSVTYNEQFF.

This clonotype was seen a handful of times. The chain is built from TRBV7-2 and TRBJ1-2, with a possible D match to TRBD1 (6 bases). The V gene's germline CDR1 is SGHTA and CDR2 FQGNSA. The CDR3 length is 16 residues. The germline V and J ends were trimmed by 5 bases and 4 bases, with 20 bases remaining between them. In DNA, the CDR3 is TGTGCCAGCAGCAGTGAACACCTCAGGGGTACCTATGGCTACACCTTC. Amino acids: CASSSEHLRGTYGYTF.

The chain employs TRBV18 and TRBJ2-3; weak D call: TRBD1 (6 bases). Trimming removed 4 bases from V and 2 bases from J, with 10 bases in between. Germline assignment: CDR1 KGHSH and CDR2 LQKENI. The CDR3 spans 14 residues. CDR3 bases: TGTGCCAGCTCACGCGGACAGATCACAGATACGCAGTATTTT. Amino acids: CASSRGQITDTQYF.

This clonotype was observed many times. The chain employs TRBV11-2 and TRBJ2-3, with D unresolved. This CDR3 contains 15 residues. Trimming shortened V by 1 base and J by 1 base, and 9 bases separated the two germline ends. The germline CDR1 and CDR2 sequences are SGHAT and FQNNGV. The CDR3 DNA reads TGTGCCAGCAGCTTAGCGTGGAGCCGCACAGATACGCAGTATTTT. The encoded protein is CASSLAWSRTDTQYF.

CDR3 in DNA: TGTGCCAGCAGTGCGGGGTCCGGAAACACCATATATTTT. This encodes CASSAGSGNTIYF. V and J are TRBV2 and TRBJ1-3; no clear D. The V gene lost 4 bases and the J gene lost 4 bases, with 8 bases spanning the gap. Germline CDR1 reads SNHLY; CDR2 reads FYNNEI. This CDR3 is 13 amino acids long.

The rearrangement links TRBV19 to TRBJ2-2; 11 bases are a match to TRBD2. Germline lookup yields CDR1 LNHDA and CDR2 SQIVND (reference sequence). With 8 bases clipped from V and 4 bases from J, the junction kept 15 bases outside the gene matches. The CDR3 extends over 18 amino acids. CDR3 amino acids: CASLLRTSGSGGTGELFF. CDR3 DNA sequence: TGTGCCAGTCTATTACGGACTAGCGGGTCCGGCGGCACCGGGGAGCTGTTTTTT.

Notes on this clonotype: The junction departs from germline at one end; a sequencing error may be responsible. V gene TRBV18 combines with J gene TRBJ2-1; 9 nucleotides match TRBD2. CDR3 length equals 18 residues. Germline CDR1 KGHSH, CDR2 LQKENI. CDR3 sequence reads: CASSPQELAGRFYNEQSF. The CDR3 nucleotides are TGTGCCAGCTCACCACAGGAGCTAGCGGGGCGTTTCTACAATGAGCAGTCCTTC.

This clonotype has at least ten counts. The rearrangement uses TRBV27 and TRBJ2-3; no clear D gene. The CDR3 spans 15 residues. The germline V gene encodes CDR1 MNHEY and CDR2 SMNVEV (reference sequence). Trimming took 3 bases from V and 0 from J, leaving 10 bases between them. The CDR3 coding sequence is TGTGCCAGCAGTTTCTTGGCGGCTAGCACAGATACGCAGTATTTT. Its translation: CASSFLAASTDTQYF.

V gene TRBV7-9 combines with J gene TRBJ2-1; 10 nucleotides align to TRBD2. Germline V gene data show CDR1 as SEHNR and CDR2 as FQNEAQ (reference sequence). With V trimmed by 5 bases and J by 1 base, 5 bases remained unmatched. There are 16 residues in the CDR3. In DNA, the CDR3 is TGTGCCAGCAGCGCCCTAGCGGGAGAGTCCTACAATGAGCAGTTCTTC. It encodes CASSALAGESYNEQFF.